This passage covers 9 T cell receptor beta chains from one sample sequenced in a study of T cell responses to AZD1222 COVID-19 vaccine. Here immunoSEQ multiplex PCR was the method, and the copy in TCRdb shows in-frame clones only, minus some. Of roughly 51,000 clones listed, roughly 90% are singletons. Sequenced material: peripheral blood, taken 28 days after the second AZD1222 dose. Receptor source: an adult who received the AZD1222 COVID-19 vaccine.

This clone was seen only once. This chain connects TRBV30 to TRBJ2-2; D remains unclear. Germline V CDR1 and CDR2: GTSNPN, SVGIG (reference sequence). The CDR3 extends over 14 amino acids. Trimming removed 3 bases at V and 0 bases at J, with 8 bases between. The CDR3 region is CAWRDLANTGELFF. The CDR3 DNA is TGTGCCTGGAGGGACCTTGCGAACACCGGGGAGCTGTTTTTT.

The chain combines TRBV7-9 with TRBJ2-5; 8 bases are a match to TRBD2. With V trimmed by 7 bases and J by 1 base, 5 bases remained unmatched. CDR3 length: 14 amino acids. The germline CDR1 and CDR2 sequences are SEHNR and FQNEAQ (reference sequence). CDR3 loop: CASKLAETQETQYF. The CDR3 nucleotides are TGTGCCAGCAAACTAGCGGAAACCCAAGAGACCCAGTACTTC.

The genes are TRBV12-3 or TRBV12-4 and TRBJ2-3; D unclear. Deletions cut 3 bases from V and 6 bases from J, with 7 bases between. This CDR3 is 12 amino acids long. The CDR3 DNA reads as TGTGCCAGCAGTTTGATGGGGGATACGCAGTATTTT. It codes for CASSLMGDTQYF.

CDR3: CASSPPSQVYEQYF. The CDR3 nucleotides read TGTGCCAGCAGCCCGCCTTCTCAAGTCTACGAGCAGTACTTC. This rearrangement joins TRBV28 to TRBJ2-7, with D uncertain. The V gene lost 6 bases and the J gene lost 3 bases, with 15 bases spanning the gap. The CDR3 extends over 14 amino acids. Germline loops: CDR1 MDHEN, CDR2 SYDVKM.

A few counts support this clone. The V and J genes are TRBV2 and TRBJ1-6; a weak D match, TRBD1 (5 bases). The CDR3 covers 16 residues. Trimming shortened V by 0 bases and J by 6 bases, and 12 bases separated the two germline ends. Germline loops: CDR1 SNHLY, CDR2 FYNNEI. CDR3 sequence (DNA): TGTGCCAGCAGTGAAGCGCTCCCCGACAGTAATTCACCCCTCCACTTT. Protein: CASSEALPDSNSPLHF. Full variable domain (outside the CDR3, taken from reference TRBV2 and TRBJ1-6): EPEVTQTPSHQVTQMGQEVILRCVPISNHLYFYWYRQILGQKVEFLVSFYNNEISEKSEIFDDQFSVERPDGSNFTLKIRSTKLEDSAMYFCASSEALPDSNSPLHFGNGTRLTVT.

The V and J genes are TRBV19 and TRBJ1-5; no firm D call. The CDR3 sequence is 15 residues long. Deletions cut 0 bases from V and 0 bases from J, with 6 bases between. CDR1 is LNHDA and CDR2 is SQIVND in the germline V gene (reference sequence). The DNA of the CDR3 is TGTGCCAGTAGTATAGACTCTTATAGCAATCAGCCCCAGCATTTT. This codes for CASSIDSYSNQPQHF.

The chain carries TRBV23-1 and TRBJ2-1; possibly TRBD1 or TRBD2 for D (5 bases each). TRBV23-1 is an ORF for which the function is uncertain. V was cut by 6 bases and J by 5 bases, with 17 bases left in between. The CDR3 runs to 15 residues. Here the CDR3 DNA reads TGCGCCAGCAGACCTTCCCGGGACGAAAACAATGAGCAGTTCTTC. Encoded protein: CASRPSRDENNEQFF.

The chain uses TRBV12-3 or TRBV12-4 and TRBJ1-1, with D unclear. The CDR3 length is 13 residues. Trimming removed 6 bases from V and 6 bases from J, with 14 bases in between. The CDR3 loop reads CASSAGGWSEAFF. The DNA for the CDR3 is TGTGCCAGCAGCGCCGGTGGCTGGTCTGAAGCTTTCTTT.

V gene TRBV19 combines with J gene TRBJ2-3; tentative D call: TRBD2 (5 bases). Germline CDR1 and CDR2: LNHDA and SQIVND (reference sequence). The germline V and J ends were trimmed by 1 base and 4 bases, with 18 bases remaining between them. CDR3 size: 17 residues. CDR3 residues: CASSIGSTRDVSDTQYF. The CDR3, as DNA: TGTGCCAGTAGTATAGGTAGCACTAGAGACGTTTCAGATACGCAGTATTTT.